This entry features one TCR beta chain sequence. The CDR3 is 15 residues long. Trimming shortened V by 8 bases and J by 1 base, and 17 bases separated the two germline ends. Germline CDR1 and CDR2: SNHLY and FYNNEI. These data are taken from a study of blood T cell repertoires in COVID-19. Study-level information: Samples representing acute and convalescent COVID-19 were sourced from the United States, Italy and Spain. The analysed material was cDNA or gDNA that came from T cells, B-cell-depleted T cells, or PBMCs.

How the authors handled the data: Researchers report that nucleated cell counts were estimated from reference gene primer amplification. Some clones are missing from TCRdb's copy, which holds only in-frame ones; the method was immunoSEQ multiplex PCR. Clonal size and the V and J genes are those of that table, whereas D and trimming came from the DNA. The sample has roughly 100,000 clones, around 82% seen once. The receptor comes from a human donor in a cohort sampled during active or convalescent COVID-19. V is TRBV2 and J is TRBJ1-1; D gene unclear. The specimen was peripheral blood. This CDR3 is CASRLQFTTNTEAFF. The CDR3 DNA follows: TGTGCCAGCCGATTACAGTTCACCACGAACACTGAAGCTTTCTTT.